This T cell receptor (beta chain) stems from a study of cytomegalovirus exposure and HLA in healthy donors. Profiled with immunoSEQ multiplex PCR; TCRdb holds only in-frame clones, not every one. The sample contains some 260,000 clones, roughly 87% of which appear only once. J lost 7 bases, V lost 4 bases, and 0 bases had no gene match. In germline, CDR1 is SGHDN, CDR2 FVKESK. The CDR3 totals 12 residues. This sequence was found in a young man in good health and CMV-seropositive. The chain links TRBV14 to TRBJ2-1; 8 bases line up with TRBD1. The sequenced sample was PBMCs. This CDR3 reads CASSRTGNEQFF. The CDR3 DNA is TGTGCCAGCAGCCGGACAGGGAATGAGCAGTTCTTC.